This TCR beta chain was sequenced for a study of control samples from healthy donors and cancer patients. This clone was detected only once. CDR3 length equals 15 residues. The V gene's germline CDR1 is SGHVS and CDR2 FQNEAQ. The V segment lost 1 base and the J segment 4 bases; nucleotides outside the gene matches: 6. TCRdb keeps only in-frame clones here, not all; method: immunoSEQ multiplex PCR. The sample contains some 140,000 clones, around 90% of which appear only once. The TCR was taken from a man aged 25-45 years in good health. Sequencing was done on a sample of blood. This chain uses TRBV7-8 with TRBJ1-2, with TRBD1 matching over 7 bases. The CDR3 loop is CASSLGGQQFYGYTF. The CDR3 coding sequence is TGTGCCAGCAGCTTAGGGGGACAGCAATTCTATGGCTACACCTTC.